The 11 T cell receptor beta chains in this list originate from one sample, sequenced in a study of shared clonotypes between healthy human individuals. Clones were read by immunoSEQ multiplex PCR, and TCRdb kept only the in-frame ones, dropping some. The data contain 740,000 or so clones, roughly 72% of them singletons. Sequences were obtained from memory CD4+ T cells sorted from blood. The subset denotes: CD45RA-negative fraction. The origin of the receptors is a woman aged 25-40 years in good health.

This clone was recorded only once. The chain uses TRBV5-4 and TRBJ1-1; D is ambiguous. The CDR3 is 14 residues long. Trimming shortened V by 2 bases and J by 0 bases, and 8 bases separated the two germline ends. Germline CDR1 SGHNT, CDR2 YYREEE (reference sequence). The CDR3 DNA follows: TGTGCCAGCAGCTTAGACCTCATGAACACTGAAGCTTTCTTT. Protein product: CASSLDLMNTEAFF.

There are a few counts of this clone. The chain uses TRBV29-1 and TRBJ1-2; D unresolved. CDR3 length: 11 residues. Trimming pared 7 bases from V and 0 bases from J, leaving 6 bases between. The germline CDR1 and CDR2 sequences are SQVTM and ANQGSEA. The CDR3 region is CSAVTNYGYTF. The CDR3 DNA follows: TGCAGCGCCGTTACTAACTATGGCTACACCTTC.

The V and J genes are TRBV7-8 and TRBJ1-3; D remains ambiguous. V lost 2 bases and J lost 0, with 8 bases in between. The CDR3 has 15 amino acids. CDR1 and CDR2 (germline): SGHVS, FQNEAQ. The CDR3 coding sequence is TGTGCCAGCAGCTTACGGGGAATCTCTGGAAACACCATATATTTT. Protein product: CASSLRGISGNTIYF.

The chain recombines TRBV15 with TRBJ2-1; the match to TRBD1 covers 10 bases. The V gene end was trimmed by 5 bases and the J gene end by 4 bases; junction bases not matched to a gene: 5. The CDR3 contains 15 residues. The V gene's germline CDR1 is LNHNV and CDR2 YYDKDF (reference sequence). The CDR3 nucleotides read TGTGCCACCAGCCCCGGACAGGGGGGATACAATGAGCAGTTCTTC. Translating it yields CATSPGQGGYNEQFF.

The DNA of the CDR3 is TGTGCCAGCAGCTTAACGTCGGAGGGTGAGCAGTTCTTC. Translation gives CASSLTSEGEQFF. The V and J genes are TRBV7-3 and TRBJ2-1; weak D call: TRBD2 (6 bases). Trimming pared 0 bases from V and 9 bases from J, leaving 9 bases between. CDR1 is SGHTA, CDR2 FQGTGA, per germline. The CDR3 is made up of 13 amino acids. Looking up the rest from reference TRBV7-3 and TRBJ2-1 gives the full variable domain: GAGVSQTPSNKVTEKGKYVELRCDPISGHTALYWYRQSLGQGPEFLIYFQGTGAADDSGLPNDRFFAVRPEGSVSTLKIQRTERGDSAVYLCASSLTSEGEQFFGPGTRLTVL.

To note about this clone: The sample holds other DNA sequences that translate to the same CDR3. In DNA form, the CDR3 reads TGTGCCAGCTCGGGTCGGGTTGGCTACACCTTC. It yields the protein CASSGRVGYTF. This chain joins TRBV18 and TRBJ1-2, with D unresolved. The CDR3 has 11 amino acids. Trimming stripped 6 bases from V and 7 bases from J, with 9 bases between. Germline assignment: CDR1 KGHSH and CDR2 LQKENI.

In regard to this clone: A much more abundant neighbour one base away suggests this may be a read error. This specimen includes other DNA sequences encoding the same CDR3. The chain employs TRBV5-1 and TRBJ2-1; 11 positions agree with TRBD2. Germline V gene data show CDR1 as SGHRS and CDR2 as YFSETQ. The CDR3 is 15 residues long. The V gene end was trimmed by 0 bases and the J gene end by 5 bases; junction bases not matched to a gene: 1. In DNA, the CDR3 is TGCGCCAGCAGCTTGGGACTAGCGGGGAACAATGAGCAGTTCTTC. Translated: CASSLGLAGNNEQFF.

The rearrangement uses TRBV28 and TRBJ1-5; 8 nucleotides line up with TRBD1. With V trimmed by 6 bases and J by 6 bases, 7 bases remained unmatched. CDR3 size: 14 residues. Germline CDR1 and CDR2: MDHEN and SYDVKM. CDR3 sequence reads: CASRQGGEVQPQHF. In DNA form, the CDR3 reads TGTGCCAGCAGACAGGGGGGAGAGGTTCAGCCCCAGCATTTT.

The rearrangement joins TRBV28 to TRBJ1-4; D is uncertain. Trimming pared 7 bases from V and 8 bases from J, leaving 23 bases between. CDR1 and CDR2 from the germline V gene are MDHEN and SYDVKM. This CDR3 region has 16 residues. The CDR3 DNA sequence: TGTGCCAGCAACCCCAGGCCGGGAAAGGACCGGGAAAAACTGTTTTTT. This gives the protein CASNPRPGKDREKLFF.

This clone showed up just a few times. This chain connects TRBV7-8 to TRBJ2-3, with D possibly matching TRBD2 (6 bases). CDR1 SGHVS and CDR2 FQNEAQ come from the germline V gene. V lost 1 base and J 6 bases, leaving 17 bases between the germline ends. The CDR3 is 16 amino acids. Here the CDR3 reads CASSLGPGGRADTQYF. CDR3 DNA: TGTGCCAGCAGCTTAGGTCCTGGAGGGAGAGCGGATACGCAGTATTTT.

V usage is TRBV2 and J usage is TRBJ2-3, with TRBD2 matching 13 bases. V gave up 8 bases and J gave up 3 bases; unmatched junction bases: 8. The CDR3 has 16 amino acids. Germline-derived CDR1 and CDR2 are SNHLY and FYNNEI. For the CDR3, the DNA is TGTGCCAGCGGACTAGCGGGAGTCTGGGGGACAGATACGCAGTATTTT. The encoded protein is CASGLAGVWGTDTQYF.